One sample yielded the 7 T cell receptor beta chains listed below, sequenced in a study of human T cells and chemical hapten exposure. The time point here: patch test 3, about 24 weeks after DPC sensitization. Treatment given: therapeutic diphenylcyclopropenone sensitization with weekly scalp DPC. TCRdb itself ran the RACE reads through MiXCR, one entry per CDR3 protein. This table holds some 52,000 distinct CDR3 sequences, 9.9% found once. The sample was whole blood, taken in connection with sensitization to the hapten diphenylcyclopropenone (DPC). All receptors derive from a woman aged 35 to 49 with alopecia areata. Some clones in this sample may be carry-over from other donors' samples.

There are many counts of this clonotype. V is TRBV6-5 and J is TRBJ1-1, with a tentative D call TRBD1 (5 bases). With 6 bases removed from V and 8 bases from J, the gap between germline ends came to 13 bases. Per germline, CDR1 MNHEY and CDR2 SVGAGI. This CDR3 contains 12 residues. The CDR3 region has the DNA TGTGCCAGCAGCCCCGACAGATCGGAAGCTTTCTTT. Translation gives CASSPDRSEAFF.

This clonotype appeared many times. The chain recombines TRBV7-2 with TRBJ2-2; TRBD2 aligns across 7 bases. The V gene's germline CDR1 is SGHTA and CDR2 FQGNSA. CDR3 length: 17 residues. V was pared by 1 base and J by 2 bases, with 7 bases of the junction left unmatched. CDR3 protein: CASSLDFAGVNTGELFF. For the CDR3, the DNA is TGTGCCAGCAGCTTAGATTTCGCGGGGGTCAACACCGGGGAGCTGTTTTTT.

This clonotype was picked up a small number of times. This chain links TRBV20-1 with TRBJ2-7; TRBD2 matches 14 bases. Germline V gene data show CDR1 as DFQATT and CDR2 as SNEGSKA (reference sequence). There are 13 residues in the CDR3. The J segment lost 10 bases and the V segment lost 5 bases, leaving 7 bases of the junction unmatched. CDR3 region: CSARQTSGGAQYF. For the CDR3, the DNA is TGCAGTGCTCGTCAGACTAGCGGGGGGGCACAGTACTTC.

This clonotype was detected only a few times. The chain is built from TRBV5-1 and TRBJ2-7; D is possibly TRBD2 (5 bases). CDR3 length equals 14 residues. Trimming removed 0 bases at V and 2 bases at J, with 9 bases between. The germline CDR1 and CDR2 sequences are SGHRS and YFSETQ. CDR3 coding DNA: TGCGCCAGCAGCTTGGCGGGGTCGGCCTACGAGCAGTACTTC. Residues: CASSLAGSAYEQYF. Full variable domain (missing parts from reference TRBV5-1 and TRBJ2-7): KAGVTQTPRYLIKTRGQQVTLSCSPISGHRSVSWYQQTPGQGLQFLFEYFSETQRNKGNFPGRFSGRQFSNSRSEMNVSTLELGDSALYLCASSLAGSAYEQYFGPGTRLTVT.

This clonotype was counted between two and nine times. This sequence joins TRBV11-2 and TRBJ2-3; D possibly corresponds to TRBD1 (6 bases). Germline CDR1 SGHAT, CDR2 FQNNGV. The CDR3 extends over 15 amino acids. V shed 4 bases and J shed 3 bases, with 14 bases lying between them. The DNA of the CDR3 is TGTGCCAGCAGCTCTGGGGGCACCACTACAGATACGCAGTATTTT. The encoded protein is CASSSGGTTTDTQYF.

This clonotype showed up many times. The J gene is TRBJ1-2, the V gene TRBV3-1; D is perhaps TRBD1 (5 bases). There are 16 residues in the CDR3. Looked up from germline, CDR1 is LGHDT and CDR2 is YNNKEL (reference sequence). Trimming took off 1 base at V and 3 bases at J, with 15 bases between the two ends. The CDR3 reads CASSQVSGVRDYGYTF. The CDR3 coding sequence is TGTGCCAGCAGCCAAGTGTCGGGGGTCCGAGACTATGGCTACACCTTC.

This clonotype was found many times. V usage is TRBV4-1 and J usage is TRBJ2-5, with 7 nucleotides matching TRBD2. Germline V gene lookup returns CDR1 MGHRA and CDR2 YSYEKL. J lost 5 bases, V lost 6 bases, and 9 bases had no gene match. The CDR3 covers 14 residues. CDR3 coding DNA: TGCGCCAGCAGGGAACAGGTCGGGGGGGAGACCCAGTACTTC. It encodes CASREQVGGETQYF.